A selection of T cell receptor beta chains follows, all from one sample in a study of blood T cell repertoires in COVID-19. Produced via immunoSEQ multiplex PCR; TCRdb's table is partial and in-frame only. This table holds about 9,900 clones, about three quarters found once. The sequenced sample consisted of peripheral blood. These receptors were taken from a man aged 55-75 years with active COVID-19. The CDR3 runs from the conserved cysteine through the conserved F or W. Each record gives: J gene, D gene, clone size, V gene, CDR3 DNA, CDR3 protein. The D gene is left open where the match is weak. Clone size is not always given. Where it is, it says once, few, many or a class for expanded clones.

J gene: TRBJ2-7
D gene: -
clone size: -
V gene: TRBV27
CDR3 DNA: TGTGCCAGCAGTTTCAACCGGGGGGCGATTTACGAGCAGTACTTC
CDR3 protein: CASSFNRGAIYEQYF

J gene: TRBJ2-7
D gene: -
clone size: -
V gene: TRBV5-4
CDR3 DNA: TGTGCCAGCAGCTTCCGCCCCCGAAGGAGCGACGTGCTCTACGAGCAGTACTTC
CDR3 protein: CASSFRPRRSDVLYEQYF

J gene: TRBJ2-1
D gene: -
clone size: -
V gene: TRBV28
CDR3 DNA: TGTGCCGTCGAAGGGGGTGGCTACAATGAGCAGTTCTTC
CDR3 protein: CAVEGGGYNEQFF

J gene: TRBJ1-4
D gene: TRBD1
clone size: -
V gene: TRBV4-2
CDR3 DNA: TGTGCCAGCAGCCAAGAACAACAGGGGAATGAAAAACTGTTTTTT
CDR3 protein: CASSQEQQGNEKLFF

J gene: TRBJ2-2
D gene: -
clone size: -
V gene: TRBV2
CDR3 DNA: TGTGCCAGCAGTACCTCTAGCGCGGGCGGGGAGCTGTTTTTT
CDR3 protein: CASSTSSAGGELFF

J gene: TRBJ2-4
D gene: TRBD2
clone size: -
V gene: TRBV28
CDR3 DNA: TGTGCCAGCAGTCCCTCCGGACTAGCGGGAGATGGTAGCATTCAGTACTTC
CDR3 protein: CASSPSGLAGDGSIQYF

J gene: TRBJ2-7
D gene: TRBD2
clone size: -
V gene: TRBV7-2
CDR3 DNA: TGTGCCAGCAGCCTAAGCGGGGGGGCGTCGTACGAGCAGTACTTC
CDR3 protein: CASSLSGGASYEQYF

J gene: TRBJ2-2
D gene: TRBD1
clone size: few
V gene: TRBV24-1
CDR3 DNA: TGTGCCACCAGTGATCCGGGACAGGGGAGGACCGGGGAGCTGTTTTTT
CDR3 protein: CATSDPGQGRTGELFF

J gene: TRBJ1-6
D gene: -
clone size: -
V gene: TRBV4-3
CDR3 DNA: TGCGCCAGCAGCCAAGATACAGGGTTTAATTCACCCCTCCACTTT
CDR3 protein: CASSQDTGFNSPLHF

J gene: TRBJ2-5
D gene: -
clone size: once
V gene: TRBV27
CDR3 DNA: TGTGCCAGCAGTTTTGGCGGAGAGACCCAGTACTTC
CDR3 protein: CASSFGGETQYF

J gene: TRBJ1-4
D gene: TRBD1
clone size: -
V gene: TRBV9
CDR3 DNA: TGTGCCAGCAGCCCAGGGACAGGGAAGGGAGCTAATGAAAAACTGTTTTTT
CDR3 protein: CASSPGTGKGANEKLFF

J gene: TRBJ2-1
D gene: TRBD2
clone size: -
V gene: TRBV10-3
CDR3 DNA: TGTGCCATCAGTGAGACTGATAGCGGGAGTTCCAGTGAGCAGTTCTTC
CDR3 protein: CAISETDSGSSSEQFF

J gene: TRBJ2-7
D gene: -
clone size: -
V gene: TRBV27
CDR3 DNA: TGTGCCAGCAGTAACAGAGATTACGAGCAGTACTTC
CDR3 protein: CASSNRDYEQYF

J gene: TRBJ2-1
D gene: TRBD2
clone size: -
V gene: TRBV7-8
CDR3 DNA: TGTGCCAGCAGCTCGGGGGGATTGGGGTCCTACAATGAGCAGTTCTTC
CDR3 protein: CASSSGGLGSYNEQFF

J gene: TRBJ2-1
D gene: -
clone size: -
V gene: TRBV7-2
CDR3 DNA: TGTGCCAGCAGCGGGACTGCGAGCTCCTACAATGAGCAGTTCTTC
CDR3 protein: CASSGTASSYNEQFF